These 25 T cell receptor beta chains originate from one sample sequenced in a study of T cells after yellow fever vaccination. TCRdb passed the 5' RACE reads through MiXCR, listing each CDR3 protein once. The sample has approximately 85,000 distinct CDR3 sequences, roughly 13% seen once. Sequencing used CD8+ T cells not binding an NS4B(214-222) dextramer, sorted from PBMCs, obtained roughly 23 days after the first yellow fever vaccination. These receptors all come from a man between 18 and 35 years old who received the YFV17D yellow fever vaccine.

This clonotype was seen more than once but under ten times. This chain uses TRBV5-6 with TRBJ2-2; 9 bases match TRBD1. The V and J ends lost 1 base and 7 bases, in that order; junction bases with no gene match: 8. This CDR3 has 16 residues. Germline lookup yields CDR1 SGHDT and CDR2 YYEEEE. The CDR3 DNA reads TGTGCCAGCAGCTTGACCGGGACAGGGCTATTCGGGGAGCTGTTTTTT. Its translation: CASSLTGTGLFGELFF.

This clonotype was observed a handful of times. This sequence joins TRBV3-1 and TRBJ2-2, with 9 positions matching TRBD1. Germline lookup yields CDR1 LGHDT and CDR2 YNNKEL (reference sequence). The CDR3 spans 18 residues. Trimming cost V 4 bases and J 5 bases; bases outside gene matches: 14. Written as DNA, the CDR3 is TGTGCCAGCAGCCGATTCCCGCGACAGGGGGTCCGAACCGGGGAGCTGTTTTTT. It encodes CASSRFPRQGVRTGELFF.

V gene TRBV20-1 combines with J gene TRBJ2-3; 8 bases match TRBD2. This CDR3 comprises 15 residues. Germline CDR1 is DFQATT and CDR2 is SNEGSKA (reference sequence). The trim removed 5 bases at V and 2 bases at J, leaving 9 bases unmatched. The CDR3 reads CSASRLAFSTDTQYF. The CDR3 nucleotides are TGCAGTGCTTCTAGACTAGCGTTTTCCACAGATACGCAGTATTTT.

This clonotype was counted many times. The V call is TRBV7-3, the J call TRBJ2-1; 14 positions match TRBD2. The CDR3 consists of 20 residues. V lost 0 bases, J lost 8 bases, and 15 bases stayed unmatched. CDR1 is SGHTA, CDR2 FQGTGA, per germline. Here the CDR3 reads CASSLTMGLAGEGMGDEQFF. The DNA for the CDR3 is TGTGCCAGCAGCTTAACCATGGGACTAGCGGGGGAGGGCATGGGAGATGAGCAGTTCTTC.

The gene calls are TRBV7-9 and TRBJ2-1, with TRBD2 matching over 11 bases. Germline V gives CDR1 SEHNR, CDR2 FQNEAQ (reference sequence). The CDR3 length is 17 residues. The J segment lost 0 bases and the V segment lost 4 bases, leaving 5 bases of the junction unmatched. Here the CDR3 reads CASSSTSGGPSYNEQFF. CDR3 nucleotides: TGTGCCAGCAGCTCTACTAGCGGGGGTCCCTCCTACAATGAGCAGTTCTTC. The full variable domain, completed using reference TRBV7-9 and TRBJ2-1, is DTGVSQNPRHKITKRGQNVTFRCDPISEHNRLYWYRQTLGQGPEFLTYFQNEAQLEKSRLLSDRFSAERPKGSFSTLEIQRTEQGDSAMYLCASSSTSGGPSYNEQFFGPGTRLTVL.

This chain joins TRBV4-3 and TRBJ2-7; 15 bases are shared with TRBD2. This CDR3 contains 17 residues. J lost 5 bases, V lost 0 bases, and 5 bases had no gene match. Per germline, CDR1 LGHNA and CDR2 YSLEER. The CDR3, as DNA: TGCGCCAGCAGCCAAGACGGACTAGCGGGGGGGTACCACGAGCAGTACTTC. Amino acids: CASSQDGLAGGYHEQYF.

The chain employs TRBV3-1 and TRBJ2-7, with 12 nucleotides matching TRBD1. V lost 2 bases, J lost 2 bases, and 13 bases stayed unmatched. Germline CDR1 is LGHDT and CDR2 is YNNKEL (reference sequence). The CDR3 sequence is 19 residues long. CDR3 residues: CASSQPPGTGGNLAYEQYF. The CDR3 coding sequence is TGTGCCAGCAGCCAACCGCCTGGGACAGGGGGCAATCTGGCCTACGAGCAGTACTTC.

The rearrangement uses TRBV5-1 and TRBJ2-7; 7 bases match TRBD2. Germline V gives CDR1 SGHRS, CDR2 YFSETQ. The CDR3 is made up of 15 amino acids. J lost 2 bases, V lost 4 bases, and 9 bases had no gene match. The CDR3 loop reads CASSREGIGAYEQYF. DNA of the CDR3: TGCGCCAGCAGCAGGGAGGGGATAGGCGCCTACGAGCAGTACTTC.

The chain couples TRBV5-1 to TRBJ2-1; D uncertain. Trimming removed 5 bases from V and 5 bases from J, with 8 bases in between. The CDR3 is 12 amino acids. Germline CDR1 is SGHRS and CDR2 is YFSETQ. The CDR3 here is CASRPTNNEQFF. CDR3 bases: TGCGCCAGCAGGCCCACCAACAATGAGCAGTTCTTC.

At least ten counts were recorded for this clonotype. The rearrangement joins TRBV9 to TRBJ2-3; weak D call: TRBD2 (6 bases). The CDR3 runs to 13 residues. Germline values: CDR1 SGDLS, CDR2 YYNGEE. V gave up 5 bases and J gave up 1 base, with 8 bases separating them. The CDR3 nucleotides are TGTGCCAGCAGGGGGGAGGGCACAGATACGCAGTATTTT. Translated, it gives CASRGEGTDTQYF.

This clonotype was detected a few times. V and J are TRBV10-3 and TRBJ2-7, with D uncertain. The V gene lost 2 bases and the J gene lost 3 bases, with 14 bases spanning the gap. Germline values: CDR1 ENHRY, CDR2 SYGVKD. CDR3 length: 15 amino acids. CDR3 coding DNA: TGTGCCATCAGTGAGCAAACCCTGATGGGCTACGAGCAGTACTTC. Translating gives CAISEQTLMGYEQYF.

This clonotype was seen a handful of times. V usage is TRBV27 and J usage is TRBJ2-7, with 10 bases aligning to TRBD1. V lost 5 bases and J lost 5; bases outside the gene matches: 9. The CDR3 runs 15 residues. CDR1 and CDR2 from the germline V gene are MNHEY and SMNVEV (reference sequence). The chain's CDR3 is CASSPTSGTGDEQYF. The DNA for the CDR3 is TGTGCCAGCAGTCCGACCTCCGGGACAGGGGACGAGCAGTACTTC.

In its sample, this clonotype was seen a few times. This chain joins TRBV7-3 and TRBJ2-1, with D maybe TRBD1 (6 bases). V was trimmed by 5 bases and J by 7 bases, leaving 18 bases between them. The CDR3 runs to 15 residues. Looked up from germline, CDR1 is SGHTA and CDR2 is FQGTGA. The CDR3 loop is CASSPPPGQGNEQFF. The DNA of the CDR3 is TGTGCCAGCAGCCCCCCACCGGGGCAGGGGAATGAGCAGTTCTTC.

The CDR3 reads CASSSGLWGGYTF. CDR3 in DNA: TGTGCCAGCAGCTCCGGCCTCTGGGGTGGCTACACCTTC. The genes are TRBV7-9 and TRBJ1-2; D is unresolved. The CDR3 length is 13 residues. The germline V gene encodes CDR1 SEHNR and CDR2 FQNEAQ (reference sequence). Trimming pared 4 bases from V and 7 bases from J, leaving 13 bases between. Full variable domain (rest looked up from reference TRBV7-9 and TRBJ1-2): DTGVSQNPRHKITKRGQNVTFRCDPISEHNRLYWYRQTLGQGPEFLTYFQNEAQLEKSRLLSDRFSAERPKGSFSTLEIQRTEQGDSAMYLCASSSGLWGGYTFGSGTRLTVV.

This chain connects TRBV4-1 to TRBJ2-2; D is unclear. V dropped 1 base and J dropped 4 bases, with 10 bases sitting between them. Germline V gene sequence: CDR1 MGHRA, CDR2 YSYEKL. The CDR3 extends over 15 amino acids. The CDR3: CASSQVMDFTGELFF. CDR3 sequence (DNA): TGCGCCAGCAGCCAAGTGATGGATTTCACCGGGGAGCTGTTTTTT.

This clonotype was seen at least ten times. V and J are TRBV11-2 and TRBJ2-2; TRBD1 matches at 8 bases. This CDR3 is 14 amino acids long. CDR1 and CDR2 from the germline V gene are SGHAT and FQNNGV. V lost 3 bases, J lost 4 bases, and 1 base stayed unmatched. The CDR3 DNA follows: TGTGCCAGCAGCTTTGGACAGGGCACCGGGGAGCTGTTTTTT. This sequence encodes CASSFGQGTGELFF.

The gene calls are TRBV4-1 and TRBJ2-7, with 9 bases that match TRBD2. V was pared by 0 bases and J by 2 bases, with 8 bases of the junction left unmatched. Germline loops: CDR1 MGHRA, CDR2 YSYEKL. The CDR3 covers 17 residues. CDR3 in DNA: TGCGCCAGCAGCCAAGAAGGGGCTAGCGGGGCCCCCTACGAGCAGTACTTC. Translated, it gives CASSQEGASGAPYEQYF.

Only a few counts were recorded for this clonotype. The chain is built from TRBV7-9 and TRBJ2-1; D call uncertain. This CDR3 spans 12 amino acids. Germline-derived CDR1 and CDR2 are SEHNR and FQNEAQ (reference sequence). V gave up 3 bases and J gave up 12 bases, with 12 bases separating them. CDR3 coding DNA: TGTGCCAGCAGCTTCGCTTCGTACGGGCAGTTCTTC. Translating it yields CASSFASYGQFF.

V usage is TRBV20-1 and J usage is TRBJ1-4, with TRBD1 matching 7 bases. V lost 2 bases and J lost 0; bases outside the gene matches: 6. Germline CDR1 is DFQATT and CDR2 is SNEGSKA (reference sequence). The CDR3 length is 16 residues. The CDR3 DNA follows: TGCAGTGCTAGATTCACAGGGGATGCAACTAATGAAAAACTGTTTTTT. It encodes CSARFTGDATNEKLFF.

The chain joins TRBV20-1 to TRBJ2-7; 7 positions agree with TRBD1. Germline CDR1 reads DFQATT; CDR2 reads SNEGSKA (reference sequence). Trimming cost V 6 bases and J 3 bases; bases outside gene matches: 2. The CDR3 has 11 amino acids. The DNA of the CDR3 is TGCAGTGCGGGGACAGACTACGAGCAGTACGTC. Protein sequence: CSAGTDYEQYV.

In nucleotides, the CDR3 is TGCAGTGCTAGAGATATCACAGAATACAATGAGCAGTTCTTC. Residues: CSARDITEYNEQFF. The J gene is TRBJ2-1, the V gene TRBV20-1, with no clear D. This CDR3 has 14 residues. Trimming took off 0 bases at V and 4 bases at J, with 10 bases between the two ends. Germline V gives CDR1 DFQATT, CDR2 SNEGSKA (reference sequence).

This clonotype was seen a few times. The chain is built from TRBV4-1 and TRBJ1-1; D is unresolved. V dropped 2 bases and J dropped 8 bases, with 15 bases sitting between them. CDR3 length: 14 residues. The germline gives CDR1 MGHRA, CDR2 YSYEKL. The CDR3 region has the DNA TGCGCCAGCAGCCAACTGCGCCTTGTGGGGGAAGCTTTCTTT. Its translation: CASSQLRLVGEAFF.

The chain links TRBV28 to TRBJ2-7, with 8 bases lining up with TRBD2. CDR1 is MDHEN and CDR2 is SYDVKM in the germline V gene. J was trimmed by 6 bases and V by 7 bases; bases with no gene match: 2. The length of the CDR3 is 11 residues. The CDR3 DNA sequence: TGTGCCAGCACCGGGGGGGGCGAGCAGTACGTC. Protein sequence: CASTGGGEQYV.

The table lists this clonotype with many counts. The rearrangement uses TRBV15 and TRBJ2-3, with D uncertain. This CDR3 spans 14 amino acids. Trimming pared 0 bases from V and 6 bases from J, leaving 10 bases between. The germline V gene encodes CDR1 LNHNV and CDR2 YYDKDF (reference sequence). In DNA form, the CDR3 reads TGTGCCACCAGCAGAGAAAGGTTTGCGGATACGCAGTATTTT. This gives the protein CATSRERFADTQYF.

This clonotype was detected a few times. The V gene is TRBV11-2, the J gene TRBJ2-5; D call uncertain. The CDR3 contains 15 residues. Trimming removed 2 bases from V and 1 base from J, with 11 bases in between. Germline V gene lookup returns CDR1 SGHAT and CDR2 FQNNGV. CDR3 sequence (DNA): TGTGCCAGCAGCTTACCCCTCTGGGGCCAAGAGACCCAGTACTTC. It is translated as CASSLPLWGQETQYF.